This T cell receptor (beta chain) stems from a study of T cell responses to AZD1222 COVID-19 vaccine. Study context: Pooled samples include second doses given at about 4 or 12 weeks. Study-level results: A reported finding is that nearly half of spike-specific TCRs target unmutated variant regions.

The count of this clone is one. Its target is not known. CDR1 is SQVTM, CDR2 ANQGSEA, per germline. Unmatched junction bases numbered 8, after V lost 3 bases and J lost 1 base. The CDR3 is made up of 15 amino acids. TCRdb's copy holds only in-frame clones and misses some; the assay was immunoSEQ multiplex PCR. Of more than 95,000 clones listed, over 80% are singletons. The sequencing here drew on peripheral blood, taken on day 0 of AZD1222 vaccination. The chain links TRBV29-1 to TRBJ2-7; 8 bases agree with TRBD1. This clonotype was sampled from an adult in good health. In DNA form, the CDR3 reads TGCAGCGTTGATGTTGGGCAGGGGGCTTCCTACGAGCAGTACTTC. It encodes CSVDVGQGASYEQYF.